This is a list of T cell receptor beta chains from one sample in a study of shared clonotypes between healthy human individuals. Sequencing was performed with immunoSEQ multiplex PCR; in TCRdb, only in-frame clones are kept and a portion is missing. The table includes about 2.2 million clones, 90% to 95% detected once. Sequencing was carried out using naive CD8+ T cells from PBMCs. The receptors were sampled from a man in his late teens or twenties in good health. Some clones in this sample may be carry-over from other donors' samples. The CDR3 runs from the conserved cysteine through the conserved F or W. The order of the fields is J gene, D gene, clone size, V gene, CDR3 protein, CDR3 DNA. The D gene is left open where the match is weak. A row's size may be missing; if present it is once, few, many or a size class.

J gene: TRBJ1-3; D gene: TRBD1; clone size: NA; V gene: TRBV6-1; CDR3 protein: CASRDRITGNTIYF; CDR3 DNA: TGTGCCAGCCGGGACAGGATTACCGGAAACACCATATATTTT
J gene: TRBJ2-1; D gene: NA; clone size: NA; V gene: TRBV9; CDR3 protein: CASSPHPSARGYNEQFF; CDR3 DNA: TGTGCCAGCAGCCCCCACCCCTCTGCCAGGGGCTACAATGAGCAGTTCTTC
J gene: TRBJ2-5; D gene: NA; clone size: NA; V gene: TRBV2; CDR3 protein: CASSGGRETQYF; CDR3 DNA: TGTGCCAGCAGTGGCGGAAGGGAGACCCAGTACTTC
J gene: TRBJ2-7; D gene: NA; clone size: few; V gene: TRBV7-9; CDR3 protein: CASGGLPLEQYF; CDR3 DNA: TGTGCCAGCGGGGGACTGCCCCTCGAGCAGTACTTC
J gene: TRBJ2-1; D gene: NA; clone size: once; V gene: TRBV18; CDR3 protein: CASSRLRLGDEQFF; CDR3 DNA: TGTGCCAGCTCTCGTTTAAGGTTGGGCGATGAGCAGTTCTTC
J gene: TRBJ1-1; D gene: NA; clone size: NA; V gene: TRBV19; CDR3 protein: CATSRYRENTEAFF; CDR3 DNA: TGTGCCACCAGCCGGTACAGGGAGAACACTGAAGCTTTCTTT
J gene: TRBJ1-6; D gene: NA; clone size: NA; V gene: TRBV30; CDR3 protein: CALTFGQSTSNSPLHF; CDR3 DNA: TGTGCCCTCACCTTCGGACAGTCCACCTCAAATTCACCCCTCCACTTT
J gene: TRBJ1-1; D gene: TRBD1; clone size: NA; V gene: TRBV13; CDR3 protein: CASSSGQGPEAFF; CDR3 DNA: TGTGCCAGCAGCTCAGGACAGGGTCCTGAAGCTTTCTTT
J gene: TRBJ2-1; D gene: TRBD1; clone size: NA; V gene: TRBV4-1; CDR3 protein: CASSQAGQGRGQFF; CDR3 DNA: TGCGCCAGCAGCCAAGCCGGACAGGGGAGAGGGCAGTTCTTC
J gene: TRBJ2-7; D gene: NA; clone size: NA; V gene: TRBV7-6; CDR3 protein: CASSGQGGVLTPYEQYF; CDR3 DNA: TGTGCCAGCAGCGGCCAGGGGGGTGTTTTAACCCCCTACGAGCAGTACTTC
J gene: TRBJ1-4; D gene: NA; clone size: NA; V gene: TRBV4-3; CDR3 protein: CASSQDGDGREKLFF; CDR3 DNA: TGCGCCAGCAGCCAAGATGGTGATGGTCGTGAAAAACTGTTTTTT
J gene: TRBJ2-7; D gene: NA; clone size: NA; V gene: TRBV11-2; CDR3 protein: CASSEQYF; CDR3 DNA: TGTGCCAGCAGCGAGCAGTACTTC
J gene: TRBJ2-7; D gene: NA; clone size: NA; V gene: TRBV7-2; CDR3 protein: CASSPITGSYEQYF; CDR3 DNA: TGTGCCAGCAGCCCGATTACCGGGTCGTACGAGCAGTACTTC
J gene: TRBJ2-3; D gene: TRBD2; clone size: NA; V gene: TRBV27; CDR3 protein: CASSPWTSGGPSTDTQYF; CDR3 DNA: TGTGCCAGCAGTCCATGGACTAGCGGGGGCCCTAGCACAGATACGCAGTATTTT
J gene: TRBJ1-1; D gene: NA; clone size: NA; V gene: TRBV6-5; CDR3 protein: CASSYSQGLNTEAFF; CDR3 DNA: TGTGCCAGCAGTTACTCTCAGGGTTTGAACACTGAAGCTTTCTTT
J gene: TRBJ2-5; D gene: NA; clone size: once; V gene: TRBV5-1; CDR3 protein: CASSLDSGRGQGTQYF; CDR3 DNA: TGCGCCAGCAGCTTGGATTCAGGGCGGGGCCAGGGGACCCAGTACTTC
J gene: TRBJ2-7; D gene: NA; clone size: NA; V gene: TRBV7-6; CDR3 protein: CASSLGPKGRNSDEQYF; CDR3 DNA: TGTGCCAGCAGCTTGGGCCCTAAGGGGAGGAACTCGGACGAGCAGTACTTC
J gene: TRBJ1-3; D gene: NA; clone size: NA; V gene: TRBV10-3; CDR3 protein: CAISVPRVFSGNTIYF; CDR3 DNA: TGTGCCATCAGTGTCCCTAGGGTCTTTAGTGGAAACACCATATATTTT
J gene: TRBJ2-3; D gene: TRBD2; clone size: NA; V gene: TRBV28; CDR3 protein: CASSSISGRGTDTQYF; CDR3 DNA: TGTGCCAGCAGTTCCATTAGCGGGAGGGGCACAGATACGCAGTATTTT
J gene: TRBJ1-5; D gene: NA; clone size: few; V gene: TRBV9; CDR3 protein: CASSQTPAQPQHF; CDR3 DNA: TGTGCCAGCAGCCAAACTCCGGCCCAGCCCCAGCATTTT
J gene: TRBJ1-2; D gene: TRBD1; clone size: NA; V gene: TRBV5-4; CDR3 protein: CASSQVFRTGDNYGYTF; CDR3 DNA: TGCGCCAGCAGCCAAGTCTTTCGGACAGGTGATAACTATGGCTACACCTTC
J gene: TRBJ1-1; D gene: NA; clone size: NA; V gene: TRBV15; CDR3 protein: CATSRDFFEGNTEAFF; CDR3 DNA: TGTGCCACCAGCAGAGATTTTTTTGAGGGCAACACTGAAGCTTTCTTT
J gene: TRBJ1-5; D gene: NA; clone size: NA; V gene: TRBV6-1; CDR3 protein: CASSEYGYSNQPQHF; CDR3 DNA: TGTGCCAGCAGTGAATATGGATATAGCAATCAGCCCCAGCATTTT
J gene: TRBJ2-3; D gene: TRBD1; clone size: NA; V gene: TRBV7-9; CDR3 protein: CASSLGTGITDTQYF; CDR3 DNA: TGTGCCAGCAGCTTAGGGACAGGAATCACAGATACGCAGTATTTT
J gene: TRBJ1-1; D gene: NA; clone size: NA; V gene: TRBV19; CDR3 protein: CASSIPLGNTEAFF; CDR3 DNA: TGTGCCAGTAGTATCCCCCTGGGGAACACTGAAGCTTTCTTT
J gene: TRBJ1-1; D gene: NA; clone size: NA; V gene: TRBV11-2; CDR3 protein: CASSSTPNTEAFF; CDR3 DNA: TGTGCCAGCAGCTCAACTCCGAACACTGAAGCTTTCTTT
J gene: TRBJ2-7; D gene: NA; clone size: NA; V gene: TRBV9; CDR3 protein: CASSVGTHEQYF; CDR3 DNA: TGTGCCAGCAGCGTAGGTACCCACGAGCAGTACTTC
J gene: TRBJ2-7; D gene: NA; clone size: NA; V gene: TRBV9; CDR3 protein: CASSVGTSSHEQYF; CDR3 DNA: TGTGCCAGCAGCGTCGGAACTAGCTCCCACGAGCAGTACTTC
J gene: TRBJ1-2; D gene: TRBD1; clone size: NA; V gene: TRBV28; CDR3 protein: CASSFPGTGDYGYTF; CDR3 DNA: TGTGCCAGCAGTTTCCCCGGGACAGGCGACTATGGCTACACCTTC
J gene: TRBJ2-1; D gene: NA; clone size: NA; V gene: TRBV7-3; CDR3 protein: CASSAVGGVNEQFF; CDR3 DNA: TGTGCCAGCAGCGCGGTAGGAGGGGTGAATGAGCAGTTCTTC
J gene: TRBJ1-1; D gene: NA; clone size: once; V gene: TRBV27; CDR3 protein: CASRTGGNTEAFF; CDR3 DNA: TGTGCCAGCAGGACGGGGGGGAACACTGAAGCTTTCTTT
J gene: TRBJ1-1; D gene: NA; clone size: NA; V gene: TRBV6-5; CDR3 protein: CASSYPLNEAFF; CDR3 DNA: TGTGCCAGCAGTTACCCCCTGAATGAAGCTTTCTTT
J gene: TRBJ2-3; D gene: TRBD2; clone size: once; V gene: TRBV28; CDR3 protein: CASSLVAGGPSTDTQYF; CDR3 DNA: TGTGCCAGCAGTTTAGTAGCGGGAGGACCTAGCACAGATACGCAGTATTTT
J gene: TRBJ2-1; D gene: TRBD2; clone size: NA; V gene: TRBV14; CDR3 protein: CASTLAGGSGEQFF; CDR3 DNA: TGTGCCAGCACTCTAGCGGGAGGGAGCGGTGAGCAGTTCTTC
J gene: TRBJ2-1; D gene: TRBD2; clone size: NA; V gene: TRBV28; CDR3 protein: CASSLGLAGVDEQFF; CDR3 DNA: TGTGCCAGCAGTCTAGGACTAGCGGGAGTGGATGAGCAGTTCTTC
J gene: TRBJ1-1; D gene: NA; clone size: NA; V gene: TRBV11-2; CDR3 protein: CASSPLDGNTEAFF; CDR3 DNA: TGTGCCAGCAGCCCACTGGACGGGAACACTGAAGCTTTCTTT
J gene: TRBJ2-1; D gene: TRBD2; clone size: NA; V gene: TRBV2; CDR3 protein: CASSEGLAGFNEQFF; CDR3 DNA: TGTGCCAGCAGCGAGGGACTAGCGGGATTCAATGAGCAGTTCTTC
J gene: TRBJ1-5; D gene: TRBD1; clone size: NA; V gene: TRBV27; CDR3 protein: CASSEIQGTSNQPQHF; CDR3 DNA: TGTGCCAGCAGCGAGATACAGGGGACGAGCAATCAGCCCCAGCATTTT
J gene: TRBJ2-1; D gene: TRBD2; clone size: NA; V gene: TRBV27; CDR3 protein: CASGRGAGGPGEQFF; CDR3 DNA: TGTGCCAGCGGCCGGGGAGCGGGAGGGCCTGGGGAGCAGTTCTTC
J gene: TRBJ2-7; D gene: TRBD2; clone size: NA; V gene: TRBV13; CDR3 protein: CASSLSSSGPKAHEQYF; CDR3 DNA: TGTGCCAGCAGCTTGTCTTCTAGCGGCCCTAAGGCCCACGAGCAGTACTTC
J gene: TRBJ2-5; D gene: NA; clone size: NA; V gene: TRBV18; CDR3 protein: CASSPRGTTKETQYF; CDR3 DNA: TGTGCCAGCTCACCTCGCGGAACAACCAAAGAGACCCAGTACTTC
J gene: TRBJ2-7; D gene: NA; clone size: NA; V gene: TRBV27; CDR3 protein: CASSWDITTYEQYF; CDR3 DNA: TGTGCCAGCAGTTGGGACATTACCACCTACGAGCAGTACTTC
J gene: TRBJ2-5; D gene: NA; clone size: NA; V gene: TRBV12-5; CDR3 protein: CASGSGGPQETQYF; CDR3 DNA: TGTGCTAGTGGTTCTGGGGGGCCTCAAGAGACCCAGTACTTC
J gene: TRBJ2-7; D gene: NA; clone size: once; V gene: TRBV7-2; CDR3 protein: CASSGGERVHNWQYF; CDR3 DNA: TGTGCCAGCAGCGGAGGAGAGCGGGTACACAACTGGCAGTACTTC
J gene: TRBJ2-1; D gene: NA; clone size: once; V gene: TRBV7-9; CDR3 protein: CASSSGTEDRQFF; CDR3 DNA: TGTGCCAGCAGCTCCGGGACGGAGGATCGTCAGTTCTTC
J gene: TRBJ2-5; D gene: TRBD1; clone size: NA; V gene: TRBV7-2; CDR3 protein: CASNPDRALMETQYF; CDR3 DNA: TGTGCCAGCAACCCAGACAGGGCCTTAATGGAGACCCAGTACTTC
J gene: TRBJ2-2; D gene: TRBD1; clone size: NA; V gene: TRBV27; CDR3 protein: CASRGRQGMNTGELFF; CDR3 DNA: TGTGCCAGCAGGGGTAGACAGGGGATGAACACCGGGGAGCTGTTTTTT
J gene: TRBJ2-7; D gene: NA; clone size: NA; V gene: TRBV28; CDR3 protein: CASTNEGYEQYF; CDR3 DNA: TGTGCCAGCACCAACGAGGGCTACGAGCAGTACTTC
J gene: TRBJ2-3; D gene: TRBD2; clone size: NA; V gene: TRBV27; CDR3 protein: CASSLSLSGTTDTQYF; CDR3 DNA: TGTGCCAGCAGTTTATCGCTGAGCGGGACCACAGATACGCAGTATTTT
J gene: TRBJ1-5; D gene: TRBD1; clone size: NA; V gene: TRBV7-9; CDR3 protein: CASSAGGQSNQPQHF; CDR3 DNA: TGTGCCAGCAGCGCAGGGGGGCAGAGCAATCAGCCCCAGCATTTT
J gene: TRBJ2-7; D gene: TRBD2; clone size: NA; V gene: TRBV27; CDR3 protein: CASSLPRLAGGLNEQYF; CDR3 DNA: TGTGCCAGCAGTTTACCCCGACTAGCGGGAGGTCTGAACGAGCAGTACTTC
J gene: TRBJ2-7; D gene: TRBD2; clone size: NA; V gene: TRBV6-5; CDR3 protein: CASRELAGEGYEQYF; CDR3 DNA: TGTGCCAGCAGAGAACTAGCGGGAGAAGGCTACGAGCAGTACTTC
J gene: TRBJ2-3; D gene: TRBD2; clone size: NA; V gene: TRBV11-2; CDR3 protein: CASSLRLAVQASSTDTQYF; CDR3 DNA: TGTGCCAGCAGCTTACGGCTAGCGGTTCAAGCGTCTAGCACAGATACGCAGTATTTT
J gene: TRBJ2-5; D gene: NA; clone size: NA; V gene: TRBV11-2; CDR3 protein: CASSLRQGETQYF; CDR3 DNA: TGTGCCAGCAGCTTGCGGCAGGGAGAGACCCAGTACTTC
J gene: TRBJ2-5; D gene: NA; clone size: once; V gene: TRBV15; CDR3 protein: CATSSTRSPTNSGEETQYF; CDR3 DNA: TGTGCCACCAGCAGTACCCGCTCCCCTACTAATAGCGGAGAAGAGACCCAGTACTTC
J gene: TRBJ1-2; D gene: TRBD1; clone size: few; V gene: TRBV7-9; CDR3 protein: CASRTGTDYGYTF; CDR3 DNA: TGTGCCAGCAGGACCGGGACAGACTATGGCTACACCTTC
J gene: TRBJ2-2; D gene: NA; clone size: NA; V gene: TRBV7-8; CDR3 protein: CASSLTHWGNTGELFF; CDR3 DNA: TGTGCCAGCAGCTTAACACATTGGGGGAACACCGGGGAGCTGTTTTTT
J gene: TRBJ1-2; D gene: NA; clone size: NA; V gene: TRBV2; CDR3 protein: CASRGDLRDGYTF; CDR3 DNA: TGTGCCAGCAGGGGAGACCTCCGGGATGGCTACACCTTC
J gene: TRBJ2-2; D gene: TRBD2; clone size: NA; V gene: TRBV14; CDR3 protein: CASSPIRTSGMNTGELFF; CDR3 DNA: TGTGCCAGCAGCCCGATTAGGACTAGCGGGATGAACACCGGGGAGCTGTTTTTT